A single sample gave rise to the 32 T cell receptor beta chains below, sequenced in a study of T cell responses to AZD1222 COVID-19 vaccine. Libraries were prepared by immunoSEQ multiplex PCR; TCRdb keeps only in-frame clonotypes and omits some of them. This sample has some 170,000 clones, with around 94% found just once. Sequencing was performed on peripheral blood, taken on day 0 of AZD1222 vaccination. The receptors come from an adult in good health.

CDR3 bases: TGTGCCAGCAGCCCCGGGACCGCCCGAAGCGGCACTGAAGCTTTCTTT. Its protein product is CASSPGTARSGTEAFF. V is TRBV9 and J is TRBJ1-1; D possibly corresponds to TRBD1 (5 bases). The CDR3 runs 16 residues. V was trimmed by 4 bases and J by 4 bases, leaving 20 bases between them. CDR1 is SGDLS and CDR2 is YYNGEE in the germline V gene.

The chain combines TRBV7-9 with TRBJ2-1; 7 positions agree with TRBD2. With V trimmed by 5 bases and J by 7 bases, 8 bases remained unmatched. Germline V gene data show CDR1 as SEHNR and CDR2 as FQNEAQ (reference sequence). This CDR3 comprises 14 residues. The CDR3 loop reads CASSTTTSSNEQFF. CDR3 nucleotides: TGTGCCAGCAGCACGACGACTAGCTCAAATGAGCAGTTCTTC. Full variable domain (missing parts from reference TRBV7-9 and TRBJ2-1): DTGVSQNPRHKITKRGQNVTFRCDPISEHNRLYWYRQTLGQGPEFLTYFQNEAQLEKSRLLSDRFSAERPKGSFSTLEIQRTEQGDSAMYLCASSTTTSSNEQFFGPGTRLTVL.

This chain links TRBV10-1 with TRBJ1-1, with D unresolved. This CDR3 has 15 residues. The V end lost 3 bases, the J end lost 3 bases, and 14 bases lay between the germline ends. The V gene's germline CDR1 is WNHNN and CDR2 SYGVQD (reference sequence). CDR3 nucleotide sequence: TGCGCCAGCAGTGACTACTCCTTCGGAGACACTGAAGCTTTCTTT. Its translation is CASSDYSFGDTEAFF.

The CDR3 is CASRLTGGAGGYTF. CDR3 sequence (DNA): TGTGCCAGCAGGTTGACAGGGGGCGCAGGTGGCTACACCTTC. The chain has TRBV27 and TRBJ1-2; 10 bases map to TRBD1. The length of the CDR3 is 14 residues. The J segment lost 7 bases and the V segment lost 6 bases, leaving 8 bases of the junction unmatched. Per the germline V gene, CDR1 is MNHEY and CDR2 is SMNVEV (reference sequence).

J is TRBJ2-7 and V is TRBV18; 7 nucleotides agree with TRBD2. The CDR3 is 17 residues long. From germline, CDR1 is KGHSH and CDR2 LQKENI. V trimming: 3 bases; J trimming: 5 bases; junction bases outside the gene matches: 16. In DNA form, the CDR3 reads TGTGCCAGCTCACCGGAGGAGCTAGCGGTAGCAGGGAACGAGCAGTACTTC. Translation gives CASSPEELAVAGNEQYF.

V gene TRBV20-1 combines with J gene TRBJ2-4, with 9 positions matching TRBD2. CDR1 and CDR2 from the germline V gene are DFQATT and SNEGSKA (reference sequence). This CDR3 has 11 residues. CDR3 sequence reads: CIAGVKNIQYF. CDR3 bases: TGCATAGCGGGGGTCAAAAACATTCAGTACTTC.

The V and J genes are TRBV12-5 and TRBJ2-1; perhaps TRBD2 as D (5 bases). Germline V CDR1 and CDR2: LGHNT, FRNRAP. Trimming stripped 7 bases from V and 7 bases from J, with 20 bases between. This CDR3 is built from 15 residues. The CDR3 DNA follows: TGTGCTAGTGCCTTGGACTCTTTGAACTCTAATGAGCAGTTCTTC. Translated: CASALDSLNSNEQFF.

The chain is built from TRBV7-9 and TRBJ2-1, with 10 bases identical to TRBD2. The CDR3 length is 15 residues. The V gene's germline CDR1 is SEHNR and CDR2 FQNEAQ (reference sequence). J was trimmed by 7 bases and V by 1 base; bases with no gene match: 4. The CDR3 spells CASSLVASGRNEQFF. DNA for the CDR3: TGTGCCAGCAGCTTAGTGGCTAGCGGGAGAAATGAGCAGTTCTTC.

The table lists this clone with a few counts. J is TRBJ2-7 and V is TRBV5-1; possibly TRBD1 for D (5 bases). Germline assignment: CDR1 SGHRS and CDR2 YFSETQ. V lost 0 bases and J 12 bases, leaving 10 bases between the germline ends. The CDR3 covers 11 residues. The CDR3 here is CASSLEGARYF. CDR3 sequence (DNA): TGCGCCAGCAGCTTGGAAGGGGCCCGGTACTTC.

The V and J genes are TRBV7-9 and TRBJ2-7; 7 bases align to TRBD1. This CDR3 region has 17 residues. V gave up 0 bases and J gave up 3 bases; unmatched junction bases: 11. Germline V gives CDR1 SEHNR, CDR2 FQNEAQ (reference sequence). The CDR3 sequence is CASSLAIRRTGNYEQYF. CDR3 sequence (DNA): TGTGCCAGCAGCTTAGCGATACGGAGGACAGGCAACTACGAGCAGTACTTC.

The chain uses TRBV18 and TRBJ1-2, with D tentatively TRBD1 (6 bases). V lost 4 bases, J lost 3 bases, and 18 bases lay in between. This CDR3 has 16 amino acids. The germline gives CDR1 KGHSH, CDR2 LQKENI. This chain's CDR3 is CASSHWTGGLHYGYTF. The CDR3 nucleotides read TGTGCCAGCTCACATTGGACCGGGGGGCTCCACTATGGCTACACCTTC.

On this clone itself: The sample carries other DNA sequences with the same CDR3. The V call is TRBV10-1, the J call TRBJ1-1, with D perhaps TRBD1 (5 bases). This CDR3 contains 13 residues. Germline loops: CDR1 WNHNN, CDR2 SYGVQD (reference sequence). Trimming stripped 3 bases from V and 0 bases from J, with 5 bases between. The CDR3, as DNA: TGCGCCAGCAGTGAACAGGTGAACACTGAAGCTTTCTTT. Amino acid sequence: CASSEQVNTEAFF.

J is TRBJ2-1 and V is TRBV5-8; 12 bases match TRBD2. The V segment lost 0 bases and the J segment 10 bases; nucleotides outside the gene matches: 5. The V gene's germline CDR1 is SGHTS and CDR2 YDEGEE. The CDR3 loop spans 15 amino acids. In DNA form, the CDR3 reads TGTGCCAGCAGCTTGGGGACTAGCGGGATCAAGGAGCAGTTCTTC. Translated: CASSLGTSGIKEQFF.

The CDR3 reads CASSIGVLGEQFF. The CDR3 DNA reads as TGTGCCAGTAGTATAGGTGTACTCGGTGAGCAGTTCTTC. The chain links TRBV19 to TRBJ2-1; D remains ambiguous. The CDR3 has 13 amino acids. Between the trimmed V and J ends, which lost 1 base and 9 bases, there was a span of 10 bases. Germline CDR1 reads LNHDA; CDR2 reads SQIVND (reference sequence). The full variable domain, rest sourced from reference TRBV19 and TRBJ2-1, is DGGITQSPKYLFRKEGQNVTLSCEQNLNHDAMYWYRQDPGQGLRLIYYSQIVNDFQKGDIAEGYSVSREKKESFPLTVTSAQKNPTAFYLCASSIGVLGEQFFGPGTRLTVL.

This clone was observed a single time. The V call is TRBV3-1 (or the pseudogene TRBV3-2), the J call TRBJ2-1; 9 positions match TRBD2. This CDR3 region has 16 residues. Germline V gene data show CDR1 as LGHDT and CDR2 as YNNKEL (reference sequence). V lost 2 bases, J lost 7 bases, and 9 bases stayed unmatched. CDR3 loop: CASSQIVAGVANEQFF. The CDR3 coding sequence is TGTGCCAGCAGCCAAATCGTAGCGGGAGTAGCAAATGAGCAGTTCTTC.

The genes are TRBV7-9 and TRBJ1-5; D ambiguous. CDR3 length equals 14 residues. The V end lost 5 bases, the J end lost 7 bases, and 15 bases lay between the germline ends. Germline CDR1 is SEHNR and CDR2 is FQNEAQ (reference sequence). The CDR3 DNA reads as TGTGCCAGCAGCACAGACATGCTTCGGCAGCCCCAGCATTTT. Its translation: CASSTDMLRQPQHF.

This clone was detected once. The CDR3 reads CASSQEGAGGRNEQFF. CDR3 bases: TGTGCCAGCAGCCAGGAGGGGGCGGGAGGTCGCAATGAGCAGTTCTTC. The V gene is TRBV3-1 (or the pseudogene TRBV3-2), the J gene TRBJ2-1, with D possibly being TRBD2 (8 bases). Trimming stripped 3 bases from V and 6 bases from J, with 18 bases between. Germline values: CDR1 LGHDT, CDR2 YNNKEL (reference sequence). This CDR3 is 16 amino acids long.

The chain couples TRBV27 to TRBJ2-7; the D gene is possibly TRBD1 (5 bases). This CDR3 comprises 16 residues. Germline assignment: CDR1 MNHEY and CDR2 SMNVEV (reference sequence). Deletions cut 1 base from V and 2 bases from J, with 15 bases between. The CDR3 protein is CASSLFLVGATYEQYF. CDR3 nucleotide sequence: TGTGCCAGCAGTTTATTTTTGGTAGGGGCCACCTACGAGCAGTACTTC.

This clone was observed once. The CDR3 spells CASSQDLGNQETQYF. In nucleotides, the CDR3 is TGTGCCAGCAGCCAAGACCTTGGGAATCAAGAGACCCAGTACTTC. The genes are TRBV3-1 (or the pseudogene TRBV3-2) and TRBJ2-5; D remains unclear. The CDR3 loop spans 15 amino acids. V shed 0 bases and J shed 2 bases, with 10 bases lying between them. Germline V lookup: CDR1 LGHDT, CDR2 YNNKEL (reference sequence).

This clone is a singleton in its sample. The chain combines TRBV27 with TRBJ1-3; unclear D gene. V shed 3 bases and J shed 0 bases, with 9 bases lying between them. CDR1 and CDR2 from the germline V gene are MNHEY and SMNVEV (reference sequence). This CDR3 is 15 amino acids long. As DNA, the CDR3 is TGTGCCAGCAGTTTGGCATGGAGCTCTGGAAACACCATATATTTT. As protein: CASSLAWSSGNTIYF.

The chain combines TRBV7-6 with TRBJ2-1, with 9 positions matching TRBD2. Germline trimming cut 3 bases from V and 5 bases from J; bases unmatched to any gene: 8. CDR1 and CDR2 from the germline V gene are SGHVS and FNYEAQ. The CDR3 sequence is 16 residues long. The CDR3 DNA follows: TGTGCCAGCAGCTTTGGGATGGGACTAGCTAACAATGAGCAGTTCTTC. Its translation is CASSFGMGLANNEQFF.

This clone appeared a single time. This chain uses TRBV27 with TRBJ2-2; D is ambiguous. The CDR3 has 15 amino acids. V was cut by 10 bases and J by 4 bases, with 19 bases left in between. Germline CDR1 and CDR2: MNHEY and SMNVEV (reference sequence). The CDR3 region has the DNA TGTGCCACCAACCCCCTAAGTCCGGGCACCGGGGAGCTGTTTTTT. Translated, it gives CATNPLSPGTGELFF.

This chain uses TRBV5-1 with TRBJ2-6, with 7 bases identical to TRBD1. CDR3 length equals 18 residues. The junction had 10 bases not matched to a gene; V was cut back by 4 bases and J by 0 bases. Germline V gene data show CDR1 as SGHRS and CDR2 as YFSETQ. In DNA, the CDR3 is TGCGCCAGCAGCCCTCTCACAGGGGCACCCTCTGGGGCCAACGTCCTGACTTTC. Translation: CASSPLTGAPSGANVLTF. Using reference TRBV5-1 and TRBJ2-6 for the parts outside the CDR3, the full variable domain is KAGVTQTPRYLIKTRGQQVTLSCSPISGHRSVSWYQQTPGQGLQFLFEYFSETQRNKGNFPGRFSGRQFSNSRSEMNVSTLELGDSALYLCASSPLTGAPSGANVLTFGAGSRLTVL.

This sequence joins TRBV14 and TRBJ2-2; D gene ambiguous. The V end lost 4 bases, the J end lost 0 bases, and 15 bases lay between the germline ends. There are 17 residues in the CDR3. The germline CDR1 and CDR2 sequences are SGHDN and FVKESK. The CDR3 DNA follows: TGTGCCAGCAGCCTCAAGTTCGGCCATGCGAACACCGGGGAGCTGTTTTTT. Protein product: CASSLKFGHANTGELFF.

This clone was seen a few times. The chain has TRBV6-6 and TRBJ1-3; the D is unclear. Trimming left V 2 bases short and J 0 bases short, with 8 bases between. Germline CDR1 and CDR2: MNHNY and SVGAGI (reference sequence). This CDR3 comprises 15 residues. The chain's CDR3 is CASSYDTSSGNTIYF. The CDR3 nucleotides read TGTGCCAGCAGTTACGACACTTCCTCTGGAAACACCATATATTTT.

The chain recombines TRBV5-8 with TRBJ2-2; D ambiguous. The CDR3 runs to 11 residues. V was trimmed by 5 bases and J by 12 bases, leaving 11 bases between them. The germline gives CDR1 SGHTS, CDR2 YDEGEE. In DNA, the CDR3 is TGTGCCAGCAGTAGTACACCGCAGCTGTTTTTT. This sequence encodes CASSSTPQLFF.

The chain uses TRBV7-8 and TRBJ2-7; D is possibly TRBD2 (5 bases). Germline CDR1 is SGHVS and CDR2 is FQNEAQ. The CDR3 covers 15 residues. The V and J ends lost 5 bases and 2 bases respectively, with 16 bases between them. CDR3: CASSGRQAEAYEQYF. In DNA, the CDR3 is TGTGCCAGCAGCGGACGGCAAGCGGAGGCCTACGAGCAGTACTTC.

This chain links TRBV7-9 with TRBJ1-3; TRBD1 might be the D (5 bases). Trimming took 1 base from V and 4 from J, leaving 11 bases between them. The CDR3 runs 15 residues. Germline lookup yields CDR1 SEHNR and CDR2 FQNEAQ (reference sequence). For the CDR3, the DNA is TGTGCCAGCAGCTTAGGGGACGGAGGAGGAAACACCATATATTTT. The encoded protein is CASSLGDGGGNTIYF.

J is TRBJ2-3 and V is TRBV12-3 or TRBV12-4, with a tentative D call TRBD1 (6 bases). There are 13 residues in the CDR3. Trimming removed 6 bases from V and 4 bases from J, with 11 bases in between. CDR3 in amino acids: CASREQGSDTQYF. The CDR3 coding sequence is TGTGCCAGCAGGGAACAGGGTTCAGATACGCAGTATTTT.

The V call is TRBV4-1, the J call TRBJ2-7; TRBD1 aligns across 11 bases. Germline values: CDR1 MGHRA, CDR2 YSYEKL. V dropped 5 bases and J dropped 4; count of bases not matched to a gene: 10. The CDR3 consists of 16 residues. The CDR3 region has the DNA TGCGCCAGCAGCGAACGAGGACAGGGGGCAGCATACGAGCAGTACTTC. This gives the protein CASSERGQGAAYEQYF.

V and J are TRBV28 and TRBJ2-1, with 8 bases aligning to TRBD1. The CDR3 is 15 amino acids. Germline assignment: CDR1 MDHEN and CDR2 SYDVKM. V lost 3 bases to trimming and J lost 9 bases; unmatched junction nucleotides: 10. The CDR3 here is CASSFRDRTTGEQFF. The CDR3 DNA reads as TGTGCCAGCAGTTTCCGGGACAGGACTACCGGTGAGCAGTTCTTC.

The CDR3 sequence is CASSDPLTGHTF. Here the CDR3 DNA reads TGTGCCAGCTCGGACCCTCTGACAGGCCACACCTTC. The rearrangement joins TRBV18 to TRBJ1-2, with D maybe TRBD1 (6 bases). The CDR3 totals 12 residues. The V end was cut by 6 bases, the J end by 12 bases, with 17 bases between. Germline V gene sequence: CDR1 KGHSH, CDR2 LQKENI.